This TCR beta chain was identified in a study of T-cell reconstitution after alpha-beta-depleted transplantation in children. This CDR3 has 12 amino acids. V lost 1 base, J lost 8 bases, and 9 bases lay in between. CDR1 is SGHRS, CDR2 YFSETQ, per germline. This clonotype was counted a few times. The antigen remains unidentified. Unique molecular identifiers were used to barcode this TCRbeta library. TCRdb reanalysed the PCR reads using MiXCR and keeps one entry per CDR3 protein. The sample has 75,000 to 80,000 distinct CDR3 sequences, 15% to 20% seen once. Study-wide results and caveats: Diversity and T-cell counts at one year after transplant derived mostly from new T cells. Reportedly, alpha-beta T cells present about two months post-transplant originated from several hundred expanded clones of graft origin. Elevated TCRbeta diversity at day 60 was traced, in some patients, to surviving recipient T cells and thymic progenitors.

The chain links TRBV5-1 to TRBJ1-2; no clear D gene. This TCR was sampled from a male patient between 2 and 10 years old who had a stem cell transplant for acute lymphoblastic leukemia, so the T cells may come from the graft donor. Sequenced material: PBMCs, mostly from graft donor cells, taken 360 days after TCRalphabeta/CD19-depleted stem cell transplant. In DNA form, the CDR3 reads TGCGCCAGCAGCTTGAACGAATTCGGCTACACCTTC. Translating it yields CASSLNEFGYTF.